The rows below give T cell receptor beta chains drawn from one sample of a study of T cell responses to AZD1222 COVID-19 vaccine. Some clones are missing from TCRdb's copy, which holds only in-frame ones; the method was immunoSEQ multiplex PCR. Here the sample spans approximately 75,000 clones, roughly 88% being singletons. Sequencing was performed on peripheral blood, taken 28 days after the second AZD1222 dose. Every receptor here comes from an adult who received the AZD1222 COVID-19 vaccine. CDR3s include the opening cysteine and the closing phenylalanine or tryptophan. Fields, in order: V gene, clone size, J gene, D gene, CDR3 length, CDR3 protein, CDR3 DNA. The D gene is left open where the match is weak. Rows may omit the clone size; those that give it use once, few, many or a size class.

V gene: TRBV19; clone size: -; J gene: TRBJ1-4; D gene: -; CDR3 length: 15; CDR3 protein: CASSIGQVPNEKLFF; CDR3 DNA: TGTGCCAGTAGTATCGGGCAGGTGCCTAATGAAAAACTGTTTTTT
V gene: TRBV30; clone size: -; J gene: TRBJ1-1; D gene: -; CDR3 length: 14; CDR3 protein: CAWSQTAWSTEAFF; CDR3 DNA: TGTGCCTGGAGTCAGACAGCGTGGAGCACTGAAGCTTTCTTT
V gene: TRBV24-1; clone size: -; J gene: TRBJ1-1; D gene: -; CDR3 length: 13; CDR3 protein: CATSDFRGTEAFF; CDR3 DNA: TGTGCCACCAGTGATTTCCGGGGCACTGAAGCTTTCTTT
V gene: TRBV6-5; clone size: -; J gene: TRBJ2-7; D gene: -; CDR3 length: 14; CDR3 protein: CASSGSRSSYEQYF; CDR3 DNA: TGTGCCAGCAGCGGGTCGCGAAGCTCCTACGAGCAGTACTTC
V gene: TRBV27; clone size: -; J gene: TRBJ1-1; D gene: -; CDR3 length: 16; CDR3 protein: CASSLSRASPLAEAFF; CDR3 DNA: TGTGCCAGCAGTTTATCGAGGGCATCCCCCCTCGCTGAAGCTTTCTTT
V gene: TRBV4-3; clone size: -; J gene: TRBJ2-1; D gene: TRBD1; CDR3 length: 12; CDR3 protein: CASSQDRLEQFF; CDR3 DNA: TGCGCCAGCAGCCAGGACAGGCTTGAGCAGTTCTTC
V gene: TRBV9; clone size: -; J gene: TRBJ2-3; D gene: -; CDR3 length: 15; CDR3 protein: CASSFTGTRGDTQYF; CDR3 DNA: TGTGCCAGCAGCTTCACCGGGACGAGGGGAGATACGCAGTATTTT
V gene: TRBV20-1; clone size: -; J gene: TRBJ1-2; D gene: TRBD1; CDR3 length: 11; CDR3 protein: CSARQGGGYTF; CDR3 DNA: TGCAGTGCTAGACAGGGGGGTGGCTACACCTTC
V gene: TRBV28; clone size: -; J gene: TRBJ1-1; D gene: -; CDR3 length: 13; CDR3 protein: CASSLQTPSVAFF; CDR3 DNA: TGTGCCAGCAGCCTACAAACCCCCTCGGTCGCTTTCTTT
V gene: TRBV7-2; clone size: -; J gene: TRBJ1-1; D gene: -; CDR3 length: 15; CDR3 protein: CASSSRDTPNTEAFF; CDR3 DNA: TGTGCCAGCAGCTCCCGGGACACACCGAACACTGAAGCTTTCTTT
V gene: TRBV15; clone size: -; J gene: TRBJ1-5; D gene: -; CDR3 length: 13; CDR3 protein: CATSREGNQPQHF; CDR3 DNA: TGTGCCACCAGCAGAGAGGGAAATCAGCCCCAGCATTTT
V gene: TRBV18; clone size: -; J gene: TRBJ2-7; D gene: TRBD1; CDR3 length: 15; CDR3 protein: CASSPQTGDGDEQYF; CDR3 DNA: TGTGCCAGCTCACCACAAACAGGGGATGGAGACGAGCAGTACTTC
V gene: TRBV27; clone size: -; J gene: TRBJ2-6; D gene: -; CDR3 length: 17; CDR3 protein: CASSLSNTASGANVLTF; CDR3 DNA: TGTGCCAGCAGTTTATCGAATACTGCCTCTGGGGCCAACGTCCTGACTTTC
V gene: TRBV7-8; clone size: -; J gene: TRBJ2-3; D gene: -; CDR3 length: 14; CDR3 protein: CASSPVDLPDTQYF; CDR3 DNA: TGTGCCAGCAGCCCGGTGGACCTTCCGGATACGCAGTATTTT
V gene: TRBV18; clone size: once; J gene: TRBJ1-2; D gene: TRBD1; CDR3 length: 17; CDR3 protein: CASSPVRPEDRAGGYTF; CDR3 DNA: TGTGCCAGCTCACCAGTTAGGCCGGAGGACAGGGCAGGAGGCTACACCTTC
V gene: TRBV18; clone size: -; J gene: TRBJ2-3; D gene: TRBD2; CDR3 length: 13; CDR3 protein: CASSPGLVDTQYF; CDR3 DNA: TGTGCCAGCTCACCGGGACTAGTGGATACGCAGTATTTT
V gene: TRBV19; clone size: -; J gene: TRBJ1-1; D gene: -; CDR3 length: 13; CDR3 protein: CASTYRTPSEAFF; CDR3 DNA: TGTGCCAGTACCTACCGAACTCCTTCTGAAGCTTTCTTT
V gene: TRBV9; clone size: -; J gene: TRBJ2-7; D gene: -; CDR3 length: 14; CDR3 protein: CASSVAQGLDEQYF; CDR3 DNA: TGTGCCAGCAGCGTAGCTCAGGGTCTGGACGAGCAGTACTTC
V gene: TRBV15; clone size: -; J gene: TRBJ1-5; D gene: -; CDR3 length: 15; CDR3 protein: CATSRGQRGNQPQHF; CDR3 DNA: TGTGCCACCAGCAGAGGACAACGGGGCAATCAGCCCCAGCATTTT
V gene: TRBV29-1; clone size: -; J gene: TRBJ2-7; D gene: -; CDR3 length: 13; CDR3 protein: CSVASAQGYEQYF; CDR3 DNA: TGCAGCGTTGCATCGGCCCAGGGCTACGAGCAGTACTTC
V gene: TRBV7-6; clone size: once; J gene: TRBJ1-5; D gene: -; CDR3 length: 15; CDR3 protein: CASSLGGGAYQPQHF; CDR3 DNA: TGTGCCAGCAGCTTAGGCGGGGGGGCGTATCAGCCCCAGCATTTT
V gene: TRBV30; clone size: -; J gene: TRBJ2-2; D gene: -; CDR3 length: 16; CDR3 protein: CAWRAILTGRTGELFF; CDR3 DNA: TGTGCCTGGAGGGCGATCCTGACAGGTCGCACCGGGGAGCTGTTTTTT
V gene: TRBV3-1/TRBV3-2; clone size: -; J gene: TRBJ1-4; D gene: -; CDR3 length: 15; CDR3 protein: CASSQGAGFGEKLFF; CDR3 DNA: TGTGCCAGCAGCCAAGGAGCAGGTTTCGGGGAAAAACTGTTTTTT
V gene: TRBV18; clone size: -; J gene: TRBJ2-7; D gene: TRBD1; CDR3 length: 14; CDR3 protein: CASSTGQASYEQYF; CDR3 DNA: TGTGCCAGCTCAACGGGACAGGCCTCCTACGAGCAGTACTTC
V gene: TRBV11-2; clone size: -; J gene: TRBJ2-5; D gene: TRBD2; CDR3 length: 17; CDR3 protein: CASSSGTSGGLQETQYF; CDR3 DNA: TGTGCCAGCAGCTCCGGGACTAGCGGGGGACTCCAAGAGACCCAGTACTTC
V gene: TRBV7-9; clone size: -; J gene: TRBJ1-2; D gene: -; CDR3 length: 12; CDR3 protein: CASSLSDDGYTF; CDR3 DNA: TGTGCCAGCAGCTTGTCGGACGATGGCTACACCTTC
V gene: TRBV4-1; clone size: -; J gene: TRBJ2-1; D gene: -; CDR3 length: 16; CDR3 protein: CASSQEGTGSYNEQFF; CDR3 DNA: TGCGCCAGCAGCCAAGAGGGTACAGGTTCCTACAATGAGCAGTTCTTC
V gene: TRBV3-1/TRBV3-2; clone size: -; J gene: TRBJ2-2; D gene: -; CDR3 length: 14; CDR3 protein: CASSREGGTGELFF; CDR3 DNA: TGTGCCAGCAGCCGGGAGGGGGGTACCGGGGAGCTGTTTTTT
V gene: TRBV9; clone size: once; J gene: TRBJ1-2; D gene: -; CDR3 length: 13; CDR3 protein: CASSVGWEDGYTF; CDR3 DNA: TGTGCCAGCAGCGTAGGATGGGAGGATGGCTACACCTTC
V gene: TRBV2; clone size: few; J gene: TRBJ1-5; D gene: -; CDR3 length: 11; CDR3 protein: CASSGDQPQHF; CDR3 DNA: TGTGCCAGCAGTGGAGATCAGCCCCAGCATTTT
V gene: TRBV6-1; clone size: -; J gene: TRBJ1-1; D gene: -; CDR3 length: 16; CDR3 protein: CASSALTGRSNTEAFF; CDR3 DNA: TGTGCCAGCAGTGCTTTGACGGGCAGGTCGAACACTGAAGCTTTCTTT
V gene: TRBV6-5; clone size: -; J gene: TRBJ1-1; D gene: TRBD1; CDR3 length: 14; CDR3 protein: CASRQGIGGTEAFF; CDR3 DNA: TGTGCCAGCAGACAGGGGATTGGGGGCACTGAAGCTTTCTTT
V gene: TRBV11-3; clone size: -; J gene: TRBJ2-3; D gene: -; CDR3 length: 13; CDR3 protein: CAAYGVSTDTQYF; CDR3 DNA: TGTGCGGCGTATGGGGTAAGCACAGATACGCAGTATTTT
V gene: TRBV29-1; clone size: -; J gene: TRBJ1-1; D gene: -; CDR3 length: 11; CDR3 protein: CSVEGNTEAFF; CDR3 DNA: TGCAGCGTTGAGGGGAACACTGAAGCTTTCTTT
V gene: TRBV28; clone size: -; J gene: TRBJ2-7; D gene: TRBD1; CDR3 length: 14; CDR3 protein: CASSRTGPQGEQYF; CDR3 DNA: TGTGCCAGCAGCCGGACAGGGCCTCAGGGGGAGCAGTACTTC
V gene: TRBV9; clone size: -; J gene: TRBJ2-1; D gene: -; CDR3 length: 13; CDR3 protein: CASSSGTRNEQFF; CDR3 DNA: TGTGCCAGCAGCTCCGGGACTCGAAATGAGCAGTTCTTC
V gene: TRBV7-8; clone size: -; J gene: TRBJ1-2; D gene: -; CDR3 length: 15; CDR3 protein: CASSLAMAANYGYTF; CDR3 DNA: TGTGCCAGCAGCTTAGCGATGGCAGCTAACTATGGCTACACCTTC
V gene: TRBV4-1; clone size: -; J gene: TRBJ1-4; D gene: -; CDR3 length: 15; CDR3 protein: CASSRESKRNEKLFF; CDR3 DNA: TGCGCCAGCAGCCGAGAATCTAAGCGCAATGAAAAACTGTTTTTT
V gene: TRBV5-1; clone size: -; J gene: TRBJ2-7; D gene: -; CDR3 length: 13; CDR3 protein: CASSLGGTYEQYF; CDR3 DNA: TGCGCCAGCAGCTTGGGGGGAACCTACGAGCAGTACTTC
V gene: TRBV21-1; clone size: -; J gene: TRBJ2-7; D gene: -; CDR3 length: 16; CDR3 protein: CASSNSWKHHSYEQYF; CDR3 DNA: TGTGCCAGCAGCAATAGTTGGAAACACCACTCCTACGAGCAGTACTTC
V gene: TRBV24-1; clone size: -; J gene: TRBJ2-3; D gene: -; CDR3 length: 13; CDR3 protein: CATSRTGADTQYF; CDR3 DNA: TGTGCCACCAGTCGGACGGGTGCAGATACGCAGTATTTT
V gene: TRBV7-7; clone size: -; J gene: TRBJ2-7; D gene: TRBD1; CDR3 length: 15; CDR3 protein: CASSPFGTGDFEQYF; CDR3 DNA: TGTGCCAGCAGCCCATTTGGGACAGGGGATTTCGAGCAGTACTTC
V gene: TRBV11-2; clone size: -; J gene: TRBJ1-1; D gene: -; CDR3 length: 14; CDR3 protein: CASSFQGGMERAFF; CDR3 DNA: TGTGCCAGCAGCTTTCAGGGAGGGATGGAAAGGGCTTTCTTT
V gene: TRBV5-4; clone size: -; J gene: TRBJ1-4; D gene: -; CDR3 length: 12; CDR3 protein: CASSLNSEKLFF; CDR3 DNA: TGTGCCAGCAGCTTAAATTCTGAAAAACTGTTTTTT
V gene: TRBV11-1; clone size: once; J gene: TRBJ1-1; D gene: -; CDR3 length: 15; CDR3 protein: CASSPQQGMNTEAFF; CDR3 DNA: TGTGCCAGCAGCCCCCAACAGGGTATGAACACTGAAGCTTTCTTT
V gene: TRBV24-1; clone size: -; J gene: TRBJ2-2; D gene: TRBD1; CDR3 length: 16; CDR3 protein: CATSDATGLVTGELFF; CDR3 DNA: TGTGCCACCAGTGATGCGACAGGGCTGGTCACCGGGGAGCTGTTTTTT
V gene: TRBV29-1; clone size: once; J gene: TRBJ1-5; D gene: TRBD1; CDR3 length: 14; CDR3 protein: CSVGMGTGNQPQHF; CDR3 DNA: TGCAGCGTTGGTATGGGGACAGGCAATCAGCCCCAGCATTTT
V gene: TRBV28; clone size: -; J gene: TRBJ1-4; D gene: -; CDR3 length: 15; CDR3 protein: CASSHPPFDGEKLFF; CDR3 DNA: TGTGCCAGCAGTCACCCACCCTTTGACGGAGAAAAACTGTTTTTT
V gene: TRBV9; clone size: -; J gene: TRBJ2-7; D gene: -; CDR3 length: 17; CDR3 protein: CASSVGFSDGISYEQYF; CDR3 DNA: TGTGCCAGCAGCGTAGGCTTTTCCGACGGGATCTCCTACGAGCAGTACTTC